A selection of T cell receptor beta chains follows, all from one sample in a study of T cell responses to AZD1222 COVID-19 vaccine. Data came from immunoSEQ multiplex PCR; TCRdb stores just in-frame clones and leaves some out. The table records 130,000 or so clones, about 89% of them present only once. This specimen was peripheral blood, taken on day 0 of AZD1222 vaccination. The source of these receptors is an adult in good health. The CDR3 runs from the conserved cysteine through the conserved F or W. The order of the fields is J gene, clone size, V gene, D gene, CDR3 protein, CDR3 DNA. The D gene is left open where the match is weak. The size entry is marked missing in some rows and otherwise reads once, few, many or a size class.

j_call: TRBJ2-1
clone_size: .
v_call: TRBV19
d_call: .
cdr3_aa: CASSNVQGFSNEQFF
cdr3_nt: TGTGCCAGTAGTAATGTGCAGGGATTCAGCAATGAGCAGTTCTTC

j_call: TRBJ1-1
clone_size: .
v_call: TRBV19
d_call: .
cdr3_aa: CASQNAENTEAFF
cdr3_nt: TGTGCCAGCCAAAACGCGGAGAACACTGAAGCTTTCTTT

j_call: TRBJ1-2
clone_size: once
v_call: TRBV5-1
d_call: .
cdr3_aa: CASSSDIYGYTF
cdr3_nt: TGCGCCAGCAGCTCGGATATCTATGGCTACACCTTC

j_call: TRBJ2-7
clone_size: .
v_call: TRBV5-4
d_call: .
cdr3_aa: CASSLGNEQYF
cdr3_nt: TGTGCCAGCAGCTTGGGGAACGAGCAGTACTTC

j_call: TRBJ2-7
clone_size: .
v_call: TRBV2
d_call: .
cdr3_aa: CASKTGMASEQYF
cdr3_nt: TGTGCCAGCAAAACAGGGATGGCCTCCGAGCAGTACTTC

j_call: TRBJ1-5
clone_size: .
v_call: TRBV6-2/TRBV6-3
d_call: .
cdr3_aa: CASSYGSGGYGNQPQHF
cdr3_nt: TGTGCCAGCAGTTACGGATCGGGGGGCTATGGCAATCAGCCCCAGCATTTT

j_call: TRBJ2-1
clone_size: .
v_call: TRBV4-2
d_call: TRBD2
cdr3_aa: CASSQDGLAEYNEQFF
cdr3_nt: TGTGCCAGCAGCCAAGACGGCCTAGCGGAATACAATGAGCAGTTCTTC

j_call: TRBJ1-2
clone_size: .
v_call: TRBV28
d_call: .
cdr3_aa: CASTPAGGDYGYTF
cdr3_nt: TGTGCCAGCACCCCCGCTGGGGGCGACTATGGCTACACCTTC

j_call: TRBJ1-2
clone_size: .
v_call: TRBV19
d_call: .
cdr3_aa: CASSTHGMVHGYTF
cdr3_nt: TGTGCCAGTAGTACCCACGGGATGGTCCATGGCTACACCTTC

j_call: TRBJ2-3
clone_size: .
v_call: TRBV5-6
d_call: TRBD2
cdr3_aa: CASSWTSGSLSTDTQYF
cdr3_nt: TGTGCCAGCAGCTGGACTAGCGGGAGCCTTAGCACAGATACGCAGTATTTT

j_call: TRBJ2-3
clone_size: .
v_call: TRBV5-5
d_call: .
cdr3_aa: CASSSVTGIDTQYF
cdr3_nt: TGTGCCAGCAGCTCAGTTACAGGGATTGATACGCAGTATTTT

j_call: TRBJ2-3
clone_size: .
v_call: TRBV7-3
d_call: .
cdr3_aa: CASSLDSDTQYF
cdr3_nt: TGTGCCAGCAGCTTAGATTCCGATACGCAGTATTTT

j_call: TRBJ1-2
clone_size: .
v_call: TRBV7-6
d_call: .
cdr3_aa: CASSPGGRSPGGYTF
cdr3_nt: TGTGCCAGCAGCCCTGGGGGCAGGTCCCCGGGGGGCTACACCTTC

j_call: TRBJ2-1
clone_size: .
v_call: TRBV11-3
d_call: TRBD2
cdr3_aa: CASSLGVPAGKQFF
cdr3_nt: TGTGCCAGCAGCTTAGGGGTTCCAGCGGGAAAGCAGTTCTTC

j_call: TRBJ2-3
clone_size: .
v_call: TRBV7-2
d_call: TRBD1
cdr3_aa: CASTTGGGDTQYF
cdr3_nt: TGTGCCAGCACCACAGGGGGCGGCGATACGCAGTATTTT

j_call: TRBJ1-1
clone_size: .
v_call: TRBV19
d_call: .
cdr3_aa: CASSIVHGDKAFF
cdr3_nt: TGTGCCAGTAGTATAGTCCACGGGGATAAAGCTTTCTTT

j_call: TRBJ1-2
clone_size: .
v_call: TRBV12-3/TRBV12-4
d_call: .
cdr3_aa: CASSLEGNYGYTF
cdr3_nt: TGTGCCAGCAGCCTAGAGGGGAACTATGGCTACACCTTC

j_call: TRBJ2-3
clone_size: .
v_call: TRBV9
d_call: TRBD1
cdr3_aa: CASSVGGTGASTDTQYF
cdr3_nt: TGTGCCAGCAGCGTAGGAGGGACAGGAGCTAGCACAGATACGCAGTATTTT

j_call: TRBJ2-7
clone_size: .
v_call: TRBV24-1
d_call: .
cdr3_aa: CASHESGYEQYF
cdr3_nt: TGTGCCAGCCATGAATCAGGGTACGAGCAGTACTTC

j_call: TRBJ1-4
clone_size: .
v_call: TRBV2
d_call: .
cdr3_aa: CASSEGGRNEKLFF
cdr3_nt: TGTGCCAGCAGTGAGGGGGGCCGGAATGAAAAACTGTTTTTT

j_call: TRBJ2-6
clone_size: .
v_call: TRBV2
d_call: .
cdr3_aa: CASSLSQGSGANVLTF
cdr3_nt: TGTGCCAGCAGCCTCAGCCAGGGTTCAGGGGCCAACGTCCTGACTTTC

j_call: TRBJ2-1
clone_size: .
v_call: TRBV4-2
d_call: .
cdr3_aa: CASSQGNLAEEQFF
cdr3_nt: TGTGCCAGCAGCCAAGGGAATTTAGCGGAGGAGCAGTTCTTC

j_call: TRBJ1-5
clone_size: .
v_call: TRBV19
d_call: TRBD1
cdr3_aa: CASSSYPGGGNQPQHF
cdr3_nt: TGTGCCAGTAGTTCCTACCCAGGGGGCGGGAATCAGCCCCAGCATTTT

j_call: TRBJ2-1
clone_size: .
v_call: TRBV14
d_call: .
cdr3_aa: CASSQPYNEQFF
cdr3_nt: TGTGCCAGCAGCCAGCCCTACAATGAGCAGTTCTTC

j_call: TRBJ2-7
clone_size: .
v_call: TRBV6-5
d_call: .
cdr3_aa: CASTHLQELYEQYF
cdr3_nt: TGTGCCAGCACCCACCTACAGGAGCTATACGAGCAGTACTTC

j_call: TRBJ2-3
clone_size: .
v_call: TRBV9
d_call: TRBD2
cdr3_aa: CASSVASGADTQYF
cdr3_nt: TGTGCCAGCAGCGTAGCGAGCGGGGCAGATACGCAGTATTTT

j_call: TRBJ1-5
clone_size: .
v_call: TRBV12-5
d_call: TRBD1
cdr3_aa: CASGSRDRGLVNQPQHF
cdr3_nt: TGTGCTAGTGGTTCCCGGGACAGGGGTTTGGTCAATCAGCCCCAGCATTTT

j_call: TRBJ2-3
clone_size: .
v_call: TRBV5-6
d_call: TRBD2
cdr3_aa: CASSLSGGYGTDTQYF
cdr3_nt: TGTGCCAGCAGCTTAAGCGGGGGGTATGGCACAGATACGCAGTATTTT

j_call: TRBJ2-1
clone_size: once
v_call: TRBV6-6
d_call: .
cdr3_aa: CASSDTGDEFNEQFF
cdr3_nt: TGTGCCAGCAGTGATACAGGAGACGAATTTAATGAGCAGTTCTTC

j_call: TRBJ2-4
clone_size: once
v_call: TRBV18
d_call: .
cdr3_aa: CASSPGLGANIQYF
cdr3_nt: TGTGCCAGCTCACCCGGATTAGGGGCTAACATTCAGTACTTC

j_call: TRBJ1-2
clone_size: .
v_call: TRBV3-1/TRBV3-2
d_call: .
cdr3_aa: CASGQGYGYTF
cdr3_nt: TGTGCCAGCGGGCAGGGCTATGGCTACACCTTC

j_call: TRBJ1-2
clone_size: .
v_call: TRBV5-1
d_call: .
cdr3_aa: CASSYGTLTLRVGGYTF
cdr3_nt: TGCGCCAGCAGCTATGGGACACTCACCCTGAGGGTAGGTGGCTACACCTTC

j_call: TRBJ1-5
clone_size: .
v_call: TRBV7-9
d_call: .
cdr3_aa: CASSDRRGEGNQPQHF
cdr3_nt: TGTGCCAGCAGCGACCGGAGGGGGGAAGGCAATCAGCCCCAGCATTTT

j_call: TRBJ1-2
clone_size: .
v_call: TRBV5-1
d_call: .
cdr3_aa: CASTEGKGEGLGGYTF
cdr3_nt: TGCGCCAGCACCGAAGGAAAGGGTGAAGGTTTGGGTGGCTACACCTTC

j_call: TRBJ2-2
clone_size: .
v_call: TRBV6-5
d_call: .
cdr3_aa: CASSPDTAGELFF
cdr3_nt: TGTGCCAGCAGTCCTGACACCGCCGGGGAGCTGTTTTTT

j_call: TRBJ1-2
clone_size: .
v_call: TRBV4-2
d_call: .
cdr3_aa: CASSQPVPTVRGYGYTF
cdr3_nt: TGTGCCAGCAGCCAACCTGTCCCGACGGTGCGGGGCTATGGCTACACCTTC

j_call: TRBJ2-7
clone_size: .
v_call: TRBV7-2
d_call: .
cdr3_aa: CASSPAEGMGHEQYF
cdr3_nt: TGTGCCAGCAGCCCGGCGGAGGGGATGGGACACGAGCAGTACTTC

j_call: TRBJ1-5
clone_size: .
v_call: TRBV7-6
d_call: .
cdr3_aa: CASSPEGGRQPQHF
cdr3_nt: TGTGCCAGCAGCCCCGAGGGGGGCCGCCAGCCCCAGCATTTT

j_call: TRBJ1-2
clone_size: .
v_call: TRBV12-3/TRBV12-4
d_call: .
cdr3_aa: CASRGTGDYGYTF
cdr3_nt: TGTGCCAGCAGGGGAACAGGCGACTATGGCTACACCTTC

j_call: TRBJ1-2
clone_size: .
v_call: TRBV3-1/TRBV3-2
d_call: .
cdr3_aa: CASSQDSRTYGYTF
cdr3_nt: TGTGCCAGCAGCCAAGACAGTCGAACCTATGGCTACACCTTC

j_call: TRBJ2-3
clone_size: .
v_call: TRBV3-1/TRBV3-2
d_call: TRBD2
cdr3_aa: CASSQRTSGTDTQYF
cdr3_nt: TGTGCCAGCAGCCAGAGGACTAGCGGCACAGATACGCAGTATTTT

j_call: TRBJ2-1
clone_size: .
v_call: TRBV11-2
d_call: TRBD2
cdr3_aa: CASMRLAGIYNEQFF
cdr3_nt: TGTGCCAGCATGAGGCTAGCGGGTATCTACAATGAGCAGTTCTTC

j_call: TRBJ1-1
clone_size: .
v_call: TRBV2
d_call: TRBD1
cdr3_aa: CAFSQGALNTEAFF
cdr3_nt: TGTGCCTTTTCACAGGGGGCCCTGAACACTGAAGCTTTCTTT

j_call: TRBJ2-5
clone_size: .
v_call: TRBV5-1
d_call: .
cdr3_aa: CAAGTGSTETQYF
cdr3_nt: TGCGCCGCCGGAACAGGGTCCACAGAGACCCAGTACTTC

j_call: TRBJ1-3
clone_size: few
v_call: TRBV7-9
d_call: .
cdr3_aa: CASSPRGGSGNTIYF
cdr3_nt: TGTGCCAGCAGCCCAAGGGGGGGAAGTGGAAACACCATATATTTT

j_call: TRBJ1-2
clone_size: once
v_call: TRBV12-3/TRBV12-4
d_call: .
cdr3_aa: CASRERGEQGYTF
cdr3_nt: TGTGCCAGCAGGGAACGGGGGGAACAGGGCTACACCTTC

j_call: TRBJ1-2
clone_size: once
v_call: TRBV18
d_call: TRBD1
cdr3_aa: CASSPGGGAGMGYTF
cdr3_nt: TGTGCCAGCTCACCGGGAGGGGGCGCCGGGATGGGCTACACCTTC

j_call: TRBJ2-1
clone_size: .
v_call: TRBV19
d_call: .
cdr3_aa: CASSPGRALSNEQFF
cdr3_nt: TGTGCCAGTAGTCCTGGGCGGGCTCTCTCCAATGAGCAGTTCTTC

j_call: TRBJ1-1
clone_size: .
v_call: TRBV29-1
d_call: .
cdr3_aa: CSVRHSWDTEAFF
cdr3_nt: TGCAGCGTAAGACATTCTTGGGACACTGAAGCTTTCTTT

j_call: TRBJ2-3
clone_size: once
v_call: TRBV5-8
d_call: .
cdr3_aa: CASSQGRGGAPDTQYF
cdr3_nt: TGTGCCAGCAGCCAGGGACGTGGGGGGGCCCCAGATACGCAGTATTTT

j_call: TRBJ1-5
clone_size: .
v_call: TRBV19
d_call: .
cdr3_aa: CASSAGDPQPQHF
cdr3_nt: TGTGCCAGTAGTGCAGGGGACCCTCAGCCCCAGCATTTT

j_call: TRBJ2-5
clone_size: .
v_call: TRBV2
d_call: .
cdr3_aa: CASSRQGRETQYF
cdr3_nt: TGTGCCAGCAGTCGGCAGGGGAGAGAGACCCAGTACTTC

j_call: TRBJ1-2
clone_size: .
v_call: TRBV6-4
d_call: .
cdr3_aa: CASSDDGAGGYTF
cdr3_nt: TGTGCCAGCAGTGACGACGGGGCGGGTGGCTACACCTTC